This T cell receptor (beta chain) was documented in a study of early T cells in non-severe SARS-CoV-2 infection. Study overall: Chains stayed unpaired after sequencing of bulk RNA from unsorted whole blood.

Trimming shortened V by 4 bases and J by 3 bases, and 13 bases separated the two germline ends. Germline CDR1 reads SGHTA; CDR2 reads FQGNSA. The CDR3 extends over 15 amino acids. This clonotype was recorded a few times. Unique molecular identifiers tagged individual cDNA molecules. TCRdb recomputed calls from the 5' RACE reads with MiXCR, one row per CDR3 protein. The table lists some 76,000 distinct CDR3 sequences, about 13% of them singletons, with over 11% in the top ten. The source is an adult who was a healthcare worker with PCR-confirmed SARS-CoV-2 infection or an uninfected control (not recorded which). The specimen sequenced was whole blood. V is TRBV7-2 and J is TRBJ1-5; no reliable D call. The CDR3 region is CASSSPPELNQPQHF. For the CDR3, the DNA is TGTGCCAGCAGCTCCCCTCCGGAACTCAATCAGCCCCAGCATTTT.